Below are 26 T cell receptor beta chains sequenced from a single sample in a study of T cell responses to AZD1222 COVID-19 vaccine. Assay: immunoSEQ multiplex PCR; the TCRdb copy retains only in-frame clones and omits some. The table shows around 99,000 clones, with approximately 87% occurring only once. This material consisted of peripheral blood, taken 28 days after the second AZD1222 dose. Source of these receptors: an adult who received the AZD1222 COVID-19 vaccine.

The chain joins TRBV5-6 to TRBJ2-7; tentative D call: TRBD2 (6 bases). The germline V gene has CDR1 SGHDT and CDR2 YYEEEE. V dropped 0 bases and J dropped 6 bases, with 10 bases sitting between them. CDR3 length: 13 amino acids. This chain's CDR3 is CASSLGGRSEQYF. In DNA form, the CDR3 reads TGTGCCAGCAGCTTGGGTGGGAGGAGCGAGCAGTACTTC.

The genes are TRBV28 and TRBJ1-6; 7 positions agree with TRBD1. V lost 6 bases, J lost 7 bases, and 9 bases stayed unmatched. CDR1 and CDR2 from the germline V gene are MDHEN and SYDVKM. CDR3 length: 15 amino acids. The CDR3 DNA reads TGTGCCAGCAGGACTAAACAGGGGAGGAATTCACCCCTCCACTTT. This gives the protein CASRTKQGRNSPLHF.

This clone was recorded once. The chain recombines TRBV2 with TRBJ2-1; 14 positions match TRBD2. This CDR3 contains 17 residues. From germline, CDR1 is SNHLY and CDR2 FYNNEI. V lost 7 bases to trimming and J lost 7 bases; unmatched junction nucleotides: 12. CDR3 DNA sequence: TGTGCCAGCATGTGGTTGGTGACTAGCGGGGGGGCAAATGAGCAGTTCTTC. This sequence encodes CASMWLVTSGGANEQFF.

The V and J genes are TRBV4-2 and TRBJ2-4, with D tentatively TRBD1 or TRBD2 (5 bases each). The V and J ends lost 1 base and 9 bases respectively, with 22 bases between them. Germline CDR1 is LGHNA and CDR2 is YNFKEQ. The CDR3 runs to 17 residues. CDR3 amino acids: CASSQGNLGAPGSIQYF. CDR3 DNA: TGTGCCAGCAGCCAAGGCAATCTCGGGGCCCCGGGGAGCATTCAGTACTTC.

The rearrangement links TRBV14 to TRBJ1-1; 8 nucleotides agree with TRBD1. The CDR3 loop spans 16 amino acids. The V and J ends lost 0 bases and 8 bases, in that order; junction bases with no gene match: 11. Germline lookup yields CDR1 SGHDN and CDR2 FVKESK. The CDR3 protein is CASSQDLGRGQSEAFF. Written as DNA, the CDR3 is TGTGCCAGCAGCCAAGATTTGGGCAGGGGGCAGTCCGAAGCTTTCTTT.

This clone was counted a single time. V usage is TRBV6-5 and J usage is TRBJ1-6; 10 bases align to TRBD1. This CDR3 is built from 15 residues. V trimming: 0 bases; J trimming: 9 bases; junction bases outside the gene matches: 2. Germline CDR1 and CDR2: MNHEY and SVGAGI. The CDR3 loop reads CASSYSDRGLSPLHF. CDR3 DNA sequence: TGTGCCAGCAGTTACTCTGACAGGGGGCTTTCACCCCTCCACTTT.

V is TRBV5-6 and J is TRBJ1-6; the match to TRBD1 covers 10 bases. Germline lookup yields CDR1 SGHDT and CDR2 YYEEEE. This CDR3 has 15 residues. V was pared by 4 bases and J by 12 bases, with 10 bases of the junction left unmatched. The CDR3 bases are TGTGCCAGCAGCAAACTGGGACAGGGGTTAGTACCCCTCCACTTT. Translation: CASSKLGQGLVPLHF.

The V gene is TRBV24-1, the J gene TRBJ2-1, with 11 bases lining up with TRBD2. Looked up from germline, CDR1 is KGHDR and CDR2 is SFDVKD. The CDR3 loop spans 15 amino acids. With V trimmed by 6 bases and J by 10 bases, 10 bases remained unmatched. CDR3: CATSKNSGRAGEQFF. The CDR3 bases are TGTGCCACCAGTAAAAATAGCGGGAGGGCCGGAGAGCAGTTCTTC.

The chain employs TRBV20-1 and TRBJ2-1, with 8 nucleotides matching TRBD2. V shed 3 bases, J shed 6 bases, and the junction held 16 bases outside the gene matches. CDR3 length equals 17 residues. Germline V gives CDR1 DFQATT, CDR2 SNEGSKA (reference sequence). For the CDR3, the DNA is TGCAGTGCTAGTTACGGGGGGGCGGTCGTTCTCTCCAATGAGCAGTTCTTC. As protein: CSASYGGAVVLSNEQFF.

The rearrangement uses TRBV6-2 or TRBV6-3 and TRBJ2-7; 9 bases fit TRBD1. Germline CDR1 reads MNHEY; CDR2 reads SVGEGT. J gave up 4 bases and V 0 bases, and 19 bases lay outside the gene matches. This CDR3 region has 20 residues. The CDR3 nucleotides read TGTGCCAGCAGTTACTCGCGACTTGGGGGGACAGGGCAAATGAGGTACGAGCAGTACTTC. It is translated as CASSYSRLGGTGQMRYEQYF.

The count of this clone is one. The chain couples TRBV3-1 (or the pseudogene TRBV3-2) to TRBJ1-1; 7 bases are shared with TRBD1. CDR1 LGHDT and CDR2 YNNKEL come from the germline V gene (reference sequence). CDR3 length: 15 amino acids. The V segment lost 4 bases and the J segment 11 bases; nucleotides outside the gene matches: 16. The CDR3 region is CASSLTTGPGLRAFF. The CDR3 DNA is TGTGCCAGCAGCCTAACGACAGGGCCCGGATTGCGCGCTTTCTTT.

V is TRBV30 and J is TRBJ2-1, with a possible D match to TRBD2 (5 bases). The CDR3 has 12 residues. The V end lost 2 bases, the J end lost 7 bases, and 9 bases lay between the germline ends. Germline CDR1 and CDR2: GTSNPN and SVGIG (reference sequence). This CDR3 reads CAWSRWENEQFF. In DNA form, the CDR3 reads TGTGCCTGGAGTAGGTGGGAGAATGAGCAGTTCTTC.

The rearrangement uses TRBV2 and TRBJ2-7; possible D gene TRBD2, 5 bases. The CDR3 loop spans 14 amino acids. V gave up 6 bases and J gave up 3 bases, with 15 bases separating them. Germline lookup yields CDR1 SNHLY and CDR2 FYNNEI. The CDR3, as DNA: TGTGCCAGCAGCCGAGGGCCTGCCAACTACGAGCAGTACTTC. Its protein product is CASSRGPANYEQYF.

V usage is TRBV12-5 and J usage is TRBJ2-2, with a tentative D call TRBD1 (6 bases). Germline CDR1 and CDR2: LGHNT and FRNRAP. Trimming left V 0 bases short and J 3 bases short, with 11 bases between. The CDR3 spans 16 residues. CDR3 residues: CASGLVLQGDTGELFF. As DNA, the CDR3 is TGTGCTAGTGGTTTGGTACTACAGGGTGACACCGGGGAGCTGTTTTTT.

This chain connects TRBV5-1 to TRBJ2-2, with 12 nucleotides matching TRBD2. This CDR3 has 16 residues. V lost 4 bases, J lost 7 bases, and 8 bases stayed unmatched. In germline, CDR1 is SGHRS, CDR2 YFSETQ. Here the CDR3 reads CASSAGTSGLDGELFF. The DNA for the CDR3 is TGCGCCAGCAGCGCCGGGACTAGCGGGCTGGACGGGGAGCTGTTTTTT.

In nucleotides, the CDR3 is TGTGCCAGCAGCGTGGGCCCAAACACCGGGGAGCTGTTTTTT. It yields the protein CASSVGPNTGELFF. V is TRBV9 and J is TRBJ2-2; no clear D. Trimming stripped 2 bases from V and 2 bases from J, with 7 bases between. Germline-derived CDR1 and CDR2 are SGDLS and YYNGEE. The CDR3 covers 14 residues.

The chain links TRBV7-2 to TRBJ2-3, with D unresolved. Trimming stripped 5 bases from V and 8 bases from J, with 11 bases between. This CDR3 has 12 residues. Germline assignment: CDR1 SGHTA and CDR2 FQGNSA. The CDR3 nucleotides are TGTGCCAGCAGCACTCACCGGCTTACGCAGTATTTT. It encodes CASSTHRLTQYF.

The chain is built from TRBV4-1 and TRBJ2-1, with 10 bases identical to TRBD2. Germline V CDR1 and CDR2: MGHRA, YSYEKL. The CDR3 is made up of 16 amino acids. Unmatched junction bases numbered 9, after V lost 2 bases and J lost 8 bases. CDR3 in DNA: TGCGCCAGCAGCCAATTACTAGCGGGATTGTCGGATGAGCAGTTCTTC. Its protein product is CASSQLLAGLSDEQFF.

The chain couples TRBV10-3 to TRBJ2-7, with TRBD2 identical over 9 bases. The CDR3 covers 15 residues. From germline, CDR1 is ENHRY and CDR2 SYGVKD. The trim removed 6 bases at V and 1 base at J, leaving 7 bases unmatched. Here the CDR3 DNA reads TGTGCCATCAGGGTTTCGACTAGCGGATCCTACGAGCAGTACTTC. Its protein product is CAIRVSTSGSYEQYF.

V usage is TRBV7-2 and J usage is TRBJ2-7; TRBD1 is a possible D gene (6 bases). The V end lost 7 bases, the J end lost 3 bases, and 13 bases lay between the germline ends. The CDR3 contains 13 residues. CDR1 and CDR2 (germline): SGHTA, FQGNSA. In DNA, the CDR3 is TGTGCCAGCAACCCCGGACAGCTCTACGAGCAGTACTTC. It yields the protein CASNPGQLYEQYF. Full variable domain (outside the CDR3, taken from reference TRBV7-2 and TRBJ2-7): GAGVSQSPSNKVTEKGKDVELRCDPISGHTALYWYRQSLGQGLEFLIYFQGNSAPDKSGLPSDRFSAERTGGSVSTLTIQRTQQEDSAVYLCASNPGQLYEQYFGPGTRLTVT.

This clone was detected once. The J gene is TRBJ2-5, the V gene TRBV9; TRBD2 agrees at 10 bases. CDR1 and CDR2 from the germline V gene are SGDLS and YYNGEE. J lost 3 bases, V lost 4 bases, and 6 bases had no gene match. The CDR3 has 15 amino acids. The CDR3 DNA is TGTGCCAGCAGCACCACGCTAGCGGGAGAAGAGACCCAGTACTTC. It specifies CASSTTLAGEETQYF.

The gene calls are TRBV2 and TRBJ1-2; TRBD1 matches 8 bases. CDR3 length: 13 amino acids. Looked up from germline, CDR1 is SNHLY and CDR2 is FYNNEI. The junction had 5 bases not matched to a gene; V was cut back by 10 bases and J by 1 base. Written as DNA, the CDR3 is TGTGCCACCATAGGACAGGGTAACTATGGCTACACCTTC. Its translation is CATIGQGNYGYTF.

The gene calls are TRBV3-1 (or the pseudogene TRBV3-2) and TRBJ1-4; D is perhaps TRBD1 (6 bases). CDR1 is LGHDT and CDR2 is YNNKEL in the germline V gene (reference sequence). CDR3 length: 14 amino acids. The germline V and J ends were trimmed by 2 bases and 10 bases, with 14 bases remaining between them. This chain's CDR3 is CASSQKGTGAKLFF. CDR3 DNA sequence: TGTGCCAGCAGCCAAAAAGGGACGGGGGCAAAACTGTTTTTT.

In its sample, this clone was seen once. The rearrangement links TRBV7-8 to TRBJ2-3; possibly TRBD1 or TRBD2 for D (6 bases each). The CDR3 loop spans 14 amino acids. The V gene lost 6 bases and the J gene lost 0 bases, with 10 bases spanning the gap. The germline CDR1 and CDR2 sequences are SGHVS and FQNEAQ. The CDR3 nucleotides are TGTGCCAGCAGTAGAGGGGGGAGCACAGATACGCAGTATTTT. The encoded protein is CASSRGGSTDTQYF.

The chain has TRBV7-3 and TRBJ2-1; possibly TRBD2 for D (5 bases). V was clipped by 2 bases and J by 9 bases, with 11 bases between them. The CDR3 has 13 amino acids. The germline gives CDR1 SGHTA, CDR2 FQGTGA. CDR3 bases: TGTGCCAGCAGCTTATTAACGGCGGGTGAGCAGTTCTTC. Amino acid sequence: CASSLLTAGEQFF.

Details on this clone: Other DNA variants within this sample encode the same CDR3. CDR3 sequence (DNA): TGTGCCAGCAGTGACGGGACAAACACCGGGGAGCTGTTTTTT. Translation gives CASSDGTNTGELFF. The chain links TRBV6-4 to TRBJ2-2; a weak D match, TRBD1 (6 bases). Germline CDR1 reads MRHNA; CDR2 reads SNTAGT. CDR3 size: 14 residues. Trimming cost V 2 bases and J 2 bases, with 6 bases left between them.